This TCR beta chain stems from a study of T cells in localized non-small cell lung cancer. Study outcomes and limitations: Median detection of top 100 tumor clones in adjacent lung was 57 clones. Adjacent uninvolved lung had the highest clonality, suggesting focused antigen responses.

Regarding this clone: Its antigen remains unidentified.

Profiled with immunoSEQ multiplex PCR; TCRdb holds only in-frame clones, not every one. The data show fewer than 35,000 clones, with 70% to 90% seen just once and around 3.9% held by the top ten. The sequences come from peripheral blood, collected before any cancer treatment. The clonotype comes from a male donor older than 55 with stage III lung adenocarcinoma.

CDR3 region: CASSPYSGGAGNTIYF. The CDR3 region has the DNA TGTGCCAGCAGCCCTTACTCGGGCGGGGCTGGAAACACCATATATTTT. The chain employs TRBV7-9 and TRBJ1-3; D call uncertain. The CDR3 loop spans 16 amino acids. Germline V gene lookup returns CDR1 SEHNR and CDR2 FQNEAQ (reference sequence). Trimming removed 5 bases at V and 2 bases at J, with 16 bases between.